The 24 T cell receptor beta chains listed next were all sequenced from one sample in a study of human T cells and chemical hapten exposure. MiXCR, run by TCRdb on the RACE reads, gives a single entry per CDR3 protein. This repertoire shows approximately 46,000 distinct CDR3 sequences, approximately 9.5% found once; its top ten account for 11% to 15%. The time point here: patch test 2, 6 weeks after DPC sensitization. Documented treatment: therapeutic diphenylcyclopropenone sensitization with weekly scalp DPC. The study extracted total RNA from unfractionated whole blood. The input for sequencing was whole blood, taken in connection with sensitization to the hapten diphenylcyclopropenone (DPC). The receptor source for this set is a woman aged 25 to 39 with alopecia areata. Some clones in this sample may be carry-over from other donors' samples.

This clonotype was seen a handful of times. The CDR3 DNA sequence: TGTGCCAGCAGTTTACAGGGGGCCTTTGCCGGGGAGCTGTTTTTT. Residues: CASSLQGAFAGELFF. The chain is built from TRBV6-2 or TRBV6-3 and TRBJ2-2; 9 nucleotides match TRBD1. V gave up 4 bases and J gave up 6 bases; unmatched junction bases: 6. Per the germline V gene, CDR1 is MNHEY and CDR2 is SVGEGT. This CDR3 has 15 residues.

This clonotype was seen many times. J is TRBJ1-2 and V is TRBV11-2, with D perhaps TRBD1 (5 bases). The germline gives CDR1 SGHAT, CDR2 FQNNGV. The V end was cut by 6 bases, the J end by 7 bases, with 18 bases between. The CDR3 runs 14 residues. This CDR3 is CASRGSGLGLGYTF. As DNA, the CDR3 is TGTGCCAGCAGGGGATCAGGGTTAGGTCTTGGCTACACCTTC.

J is TRBJ2-7 and V is TRBV4-3; 8 positions agree with TRBD1. CDR3 length equals 15 residues. Germline values: CDR1 LGHNA, CDR2 YSLEER. V lost 4 bases and J lost 4; bases outside the gene matches: 9. The CDR3 protein is CASSPSRGPGYEQYF. The CDR3 DNA sequence: TGCGCCAGCAGCCCTTCCAGGGGGCCGGGGTACGAGCAGTACTTC.

The chain uses TRBV15 and TRBJ2-2, with D perhaps matching TRBD2 (6 bases). The V gene lost 0 bases and the J gene lost 4 bases, with 18 bases spanning the gap. The CDR3 runs to 18 residues. Germline V lookup: CDR1 LNHNV, CDR2 YYDKDF (reference sequence). CDR3 in amino acids: CATSRDRSGTSITGELFF. CDR3 bases: TGTGCCACCAGCAGAGATAGGAGTGGCACTAGCATCACCGGGGAGCTGTTTTTT.

This clonotype has ten or more counts. The chain is built from TRBV7-2 and TRBJ2-3; 13 bases are shared with TRBD2. Germline CDR1 SGHTA, CDR2 FQGNSA. The junction had 1 base not matched to a gene; V was cut back by 2 bases and J by 5 bases. The CDR3 totals 15 residues. The CDR3 loop is CASSLRLAGGDTQYF. DNA for the CDR3: TGTGCCAGCAGCTTACGACTAGCGGGGGGAGATACGCAGTATTTT.

This clonotype was seen more than once but under ten times. The chain uses TRBV6-5 and TRBJ2-4; D unclear. The germline V gene has CDR1 MNHEY and CDR2 SVGAGI. The length of the CDR3 is 17 residues. Trimming pared 0 bases from V and 1 base from J, leaving 13 bases between. The CDR3 DNA reads as TGTGCCAGCAGTTACTCGAATTCCAGATCGGCCAAAAACATTCAGTACTTC. Its translation: CASSYSNSRSAKNIQYF.

This clonotype was observed a few times. This chain connects TRBV7-2 to TRBJ2-3; TRBD2 matches 7 bases. The germline gives CDR1 SGHTA, CDR2 FQGNSA. This CDR3 is 13 amino acids long. With 6 bases clipped from V and 5 bases from J, the junction kept 5 bases outside the gene matches. Written as DNA, the CDR3 is TGTGCCAGCAGTCGAATAGCGGGAGATACGCAGTATTTT. Residues: CASSRIAGDTQYF.

This clonotype was counted many times. The chain is built from TRBV4-2 and TRBJ2-5, with 14 bases that match TRBD2. Looked up from germline, CDR1 is LGHNA and CDR2 is YNFKEQ. The V and J ends lost 4 bases and 4 bases, in that order; junction bases with no gene match: 8. The CDR3 length is 17 residues. Here the CDR3 DNA reads TGTGCCAGCAGCCCGACTAGCGGGGGGGCCTTCGGAGAGACCCAGTACTTC. Translating gives CASSPTSGGAFGETQYF.

In this sample, this clonotype turned up many times. The chain is built from TRBV5-4 and TRBJ2-3; perhaps TRBD1 as D (6 bases). The CDR3 runs to 16 residues. The V gene's germline CDR1 is SGHNT and CDR2 YYREEE (reference sequence). V was pared by 4 bases and J by 0 bases, with 15 bases between. CDR3 sequence reads: CASSHSGTRSTDTQYF. For the CDR3, the DNA is TGTGCCAGCAGCCATTCAGGGACACGAAGCACAGATACGCAGTATTTT. The whole variable domain, remainder taken from reference TRBV5-4 and TRBJ2-3, is ETGVTQSPTHLIKTRGQQVTLRCSSQSGHNTVSWYQQALGQGPQFIFQYYREEENGRGNFPPRFSGLQFPNYSSELNVNALELDDSALYLCASSHSGTRSTDTQYFGPGTRLTVL.

The chain links TRBV4-2 to TRBJ2-7; the D is unclear. Trimming pared 0 bases from V and 3 bases from J, leaving 12 bases between. The CDR3 has 15 residues. Germline V gene sequence: CDR1 LGHNA, CDR2 YNFKEQ. CDR3 bases: TGTGCCAGCAGCCAAGATACAAGCGACTTCTACGAGCAGTACTTC. Its translation is CASSQDTSDFYEQYF.

CDR3 in DNA: TGCGCCAGCAGCTTGGGCGGAGCTAGCGGGGGCCAAGAGACCCAGTACTTC. Protein product: CASSLGGASGGQETQYF. The chain links TRBV5-1 to TRBJ2-5; 10 positions match TRBD2. Germline V gene sequence: CDR1 SGHRS, CDR2 YFSETQ. The CDR3 runs 17 residues. J gave up 1 base and V 0 bases, and 6 bases lay outside the gene matches.

The V and J genes are TRBV7-8 and TRBJ1-4; tentatively, D is TRBD1 (5 bases). The CDR3 has 15 residues. CDR1 is SGHVS and CDR2 is FQNEAQ in the germline V gene. The V end lost 3 bases, the J end lost 11 bases, and 19 bases lay between the germline ends. Here the CDR3 DNA reads TGTGCCAGCAGCTTGGCTACCGGGACGGCTTCCAAACTGTTTTTT. Its translation is CASSLATGTASKLFF.

This clonotype occurred many times. V is TRBV12-3 or TRBV12-4 and J is TRBJ1-5; D unclear. The CDR3 sequence is 14 residues long. V was trimmed by 5 bases and J by 9 bases, leaving 17 bases between them. The CDR3 DNA reads TGTGCCAGCAGTAGGGCAAGGGATTCTGGGCCCCAGCATTTT. Its protein is CASSRARDSGPQHF.

This clonotype turned up a few times. This rearrangement joins TRBV7-9 to TRBJ1-2; possible D gene TRBD1, 6 bases. Looked up from germline, CDR1 is SEHNR and CDR2 is FQNEAQ (reference sequence). V was pared by 4 bases and J by 4 bases, with 7 bases between. The CDR3 spans 12 residues. The CDR3 bases are TGTGCCAGCAGCTGGGACACCTATGGCTACACCTTC. Amino acids: CASSWDTYGYTF. The full variable domain, with the rest looked up from reference TRBV7-9 and TRBJ1-2, is DTGVSQNPRHKITKRGQNVTFRCDPISEHNRLYWYRQTLGQGPEFLTYFQNEAQLEKSRLLSDRFSAERPKGSFSTLEIQRTEQGDSAMYLCASSWDTYGYTFGSGTRLTVV.

In its sample, this clonotype was seen many times. The rearrangement uses TRBV5-1 and TRBJ2-7, with TRBD1 identical over 9 bases. Trimming at V came to 0 bases and at J to 9 bases, leaving 10 bases not matched to a gene. CDR3 length: 15 residues. The V gene's germline CDR1 is SGHRS and CDR2 YFSETQ. In nucleotides, the CDR3 is TGCGCCAGCAGCTTGGGGGGACAGGGAAGCAATCGGCAGTACTTC. This sequence encodes CASSLGGQGSNRQYF.

At least ten counts were recorded for this clonotype. This chain links TRBV6-6 with TRBJ1-4; D gene unclear. Trimming removed 5 bases at V and 8 bases at J, with 12 bases between. Germline V gene data show CDR1 as MNHNY and CDR2 as SVGAGI (reference sequence). The length of the CDR3 is 13 residues. In DNA form, the CDR3 reads TGTGCCAGCAGTCCCCGTGGGTGGGAAAAACTGTTTTTT. This sequence encodes CASSPRGWEKLFF.

There are many counts of this clonotype. This chain joins TRBV5-1 and TRBJ2-1; no clear D. V was trimmed by 0 bases and J by 7 bases, leaving 11 bases between them. The CDR3 totals 14 residues. Germline CDR1 is SGHRS and CDR2 is YFSETQ. The CDR3 sequence is CASSLALARNEQFF. The CDR3 region has the DNA TGCGCCAGCAGCTTGGCTTTAGCACGGAATGAGCAGTTCTTC.

The CDR3 DNA sequence: TGTGCCAGCAGCTTAGAATTAGGTTCACCCCTCCACTTT. Amino acid sequence: CASSLELGSPLHF. The rearrangement joins TRBV7-2 to TRBJ1-6; no clear D. CDR3 length equals 13 residues. Trimming shortened V by 1 base and J by 9 bases, and 7 bases separated the two germline ends. CDR1 is SGHTA and CDR2 is FQGNSA in the germline V gene.

The V gene is TRBV4-3, the J gene TRBJ2-7, with no clear D. This CDR3 contains 13 residues. V lost 1 base and J lost 3, with 7 bases in between. CDR1 and CDR2 (germline): LGHNA, YSLEER. The CDR3 region has the DNA TGCGCCAGCAGCCAAGGGCGGAACTACGAGCAGTACTTC. It encodes CASSQGRNYEQYF.

This clonotype has a handful of counts. The rearrangement links TRBV4-2 to TRBJ2-7, with 8 bases identical to TRBD1. The V segment lost 0 bases and the J segment 3 bases; nucleotides outside the gene matches: 10. CDR1 is LGHNA, CDR2 YNFKEQ, per germline. The CDR3 extends over 17 amino acids. The CDR3 is CASSQDLAIRGHYEQYF. The CDR3 nucleotides read TGTGCCAGCAGCCAAGATCTAGCAATCAGGGGGCACTACGAGCAGTACTTC.

In this sample, this clonotype turned up many times. This chain connects TRBV28 to TRBJ2-7, with D uncertain. The ends were cut back, 6 bases at V and 0 bases at J, with 9 bases in the middle. The CDR3 covers 13 residues. The germline V gene has CDR1 MDHEN and CDR2 SYDVKM. The CDR3 nucleotides are TGTGCCAGCAGGGGCATTAACTCCTACGAGCAGTACTTC. Protein sequence: CASRGINSYEQYF.

About this clonotype: A much larger clone differs by one base, so this may be a read error. V gene TRBV5-1 combines with J gene TRBJ2-3; D gene ambiguous. The germline V and J ends were trimmed by 4 bases and 0 bases, with 27 bases remaining between them. The CDR3 extends over 20 amino acids. The germline gives CDR1 SGHRS, CDR2 YFSETQ. CDR3 sequence reads: CASSPSVLSPGILSTDTQYF. CDR3 in DNA: TGCGCCAGCAGCCCCTCGGTGTTGAGCCCCGGAATCCTTAGCACAGATACGCAGTATTTT.

This clonotype was picked up many times. This chain connects TRBV6-4 to TRBJ2-3; 7 nucleotides align to TRBD2. The J segment lost 8 bases and the V segment lost 3 bases, leaving 8 bases of the junction unmatched. Per the germline V gene, CDR1 is MRHNA and CDR2 is SNTAGT. The CDR3 runs 14 residues. CDR3 DNA sequence: TGTGCCAGCAGTGAATCAGGCTCGGGGGGTACGCAGTATTTT. The encoded protein is CASSESGSGGTQYF.

This rearrangement joins TRBV6-6 to TRBJ2-1, with D perhaps TRBD2 (7 bases). CDR1 and CDR2 (germline): MNHNY, SVGAGI (reference sequence). The CDR3 length is 14 residues. V lost 8 bases and J 7 bases, leaving 18 bases between the germline ends. The CDR3 bases are TGTGCCAGCCGTGTTGGGGGGGCAGGGAATGAGCAGTTCTTC. Translated: CASRVGGAGNEQFF.